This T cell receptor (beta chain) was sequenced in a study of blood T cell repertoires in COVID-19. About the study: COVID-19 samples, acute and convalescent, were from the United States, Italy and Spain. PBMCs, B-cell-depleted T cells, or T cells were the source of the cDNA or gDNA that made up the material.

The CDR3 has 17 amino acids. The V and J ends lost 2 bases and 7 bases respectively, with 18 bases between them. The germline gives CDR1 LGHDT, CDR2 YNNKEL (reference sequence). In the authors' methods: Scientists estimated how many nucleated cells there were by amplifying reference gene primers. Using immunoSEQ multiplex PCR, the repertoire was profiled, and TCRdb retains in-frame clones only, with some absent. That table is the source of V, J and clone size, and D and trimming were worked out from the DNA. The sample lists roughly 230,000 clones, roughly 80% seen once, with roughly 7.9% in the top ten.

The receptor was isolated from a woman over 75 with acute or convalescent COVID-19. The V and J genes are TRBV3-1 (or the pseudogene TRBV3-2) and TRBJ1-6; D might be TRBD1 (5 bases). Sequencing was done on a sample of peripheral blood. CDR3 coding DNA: TGTGCCAGCAGCCAACGCCGGGACTCTCTAGGGAATTCACCCCTCCACTTT. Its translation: CASSQRRDSLGNSPLHF.